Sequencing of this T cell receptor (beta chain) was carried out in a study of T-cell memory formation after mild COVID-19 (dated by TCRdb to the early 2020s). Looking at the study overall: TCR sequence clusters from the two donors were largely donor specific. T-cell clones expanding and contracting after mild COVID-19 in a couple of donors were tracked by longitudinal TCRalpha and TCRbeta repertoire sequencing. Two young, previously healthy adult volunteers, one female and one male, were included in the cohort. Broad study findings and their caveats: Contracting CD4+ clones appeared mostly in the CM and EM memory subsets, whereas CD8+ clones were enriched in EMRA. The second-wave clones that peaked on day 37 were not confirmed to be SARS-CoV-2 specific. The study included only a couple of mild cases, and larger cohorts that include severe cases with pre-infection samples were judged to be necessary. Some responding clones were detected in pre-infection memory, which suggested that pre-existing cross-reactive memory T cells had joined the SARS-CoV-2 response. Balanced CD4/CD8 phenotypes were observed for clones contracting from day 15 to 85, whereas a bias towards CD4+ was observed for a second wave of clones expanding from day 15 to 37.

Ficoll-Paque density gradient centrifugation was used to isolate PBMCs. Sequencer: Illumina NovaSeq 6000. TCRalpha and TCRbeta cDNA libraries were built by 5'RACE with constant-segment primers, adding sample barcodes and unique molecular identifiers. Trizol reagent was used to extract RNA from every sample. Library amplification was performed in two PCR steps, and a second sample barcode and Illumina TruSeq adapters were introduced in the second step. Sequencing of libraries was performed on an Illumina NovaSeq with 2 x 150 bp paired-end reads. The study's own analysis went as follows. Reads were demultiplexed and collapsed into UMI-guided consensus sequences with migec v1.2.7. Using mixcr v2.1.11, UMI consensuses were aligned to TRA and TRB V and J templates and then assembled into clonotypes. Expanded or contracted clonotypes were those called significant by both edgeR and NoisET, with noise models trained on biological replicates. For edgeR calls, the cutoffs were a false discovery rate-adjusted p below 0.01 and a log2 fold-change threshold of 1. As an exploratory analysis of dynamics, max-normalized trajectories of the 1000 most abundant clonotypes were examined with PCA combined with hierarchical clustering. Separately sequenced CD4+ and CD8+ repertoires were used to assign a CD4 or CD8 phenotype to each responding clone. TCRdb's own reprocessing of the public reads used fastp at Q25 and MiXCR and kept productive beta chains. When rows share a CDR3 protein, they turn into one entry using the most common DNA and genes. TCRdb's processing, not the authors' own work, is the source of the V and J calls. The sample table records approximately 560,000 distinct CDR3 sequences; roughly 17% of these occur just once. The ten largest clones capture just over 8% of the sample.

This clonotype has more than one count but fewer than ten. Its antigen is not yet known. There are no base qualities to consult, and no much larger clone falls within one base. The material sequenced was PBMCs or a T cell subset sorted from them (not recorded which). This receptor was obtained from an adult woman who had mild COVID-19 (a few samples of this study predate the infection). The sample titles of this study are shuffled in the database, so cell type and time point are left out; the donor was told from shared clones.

The DNA sequence is given as TGTGCCAGCAGCTTAAAGGCAACCCCAGATACGCAGTATTTT. Translation gives CASSLKATPDTQYF. The V and J genes are TRBV7-3 and TRBJ2-3, with the D gene call left open. At the junction V is shortened by 1 base and J by 4 bases, with 9 bases in between. From the germline V gene, CDR1 is SGHTA and CDR2 is FQGTGA. Reading from cysteine to phenylalanine, the CDR3 counts 14 amino acids. Only the CDR3 DNA stays, 42 bases, in frame from base 1. The full variable domain, completed from the reference TRBV7-3 and TRBJ2-3 proteins outside the CDR3, reads GAGVSQTPSNKVTEKGKYVELRCDPISGHTALYWYRQSLGQGPEFLIYFQGTGAADDSGLPNDRFFAVRPEGSVSTLKIQRTERGDSAVYLCASSLKATPDTQYFGPGTRLTVL.